This TCR beta chain appears in the sequencing data of a study of blood T cells in healthy people across ages. Primers used in a second PCR of roughly 7 to 12 cycles were a sample-barcoded 5' primer and a J-beta primer mix. One entry per CDR3 protein results from TCRdb running MiXCR on the 5' RACE reads. The data hold about 1.4 million distinct CDR3 sequences, with almost 60% observed a single time. The CDR3 spans 15 residues. V was clipped by 0 bases and J by 4 bases, with 13 bases between them. Germline lookup yields CDR1 SGHRS and CDR2 YFSETQ. Concerning this clonotype: Antigen: not known.

Overall study findings and caveats: It was not possible, with unsorted PBMCs, to conclusively compare naive and antigen-experienced cells. Investigators viewed diversity estimates from one million T cells as underestimates, the study reported. Getting older went along with TCR beta diversity per million T cells dropping roughly linearly.

Each sample yielded at least 6 micrograms of PBMC total RNA. Input material: blood. The clonotype comes from a man between 18 and 29 years old in good health. V and J are TRBV5-1 and TRBJ2-5, with D possibly being TRBD2 (6 bases). CDR3 protein: CASSLELPAGETQYF. The CDR3 DNA sequence: TGCGCCAGCAGCTTGGAATTACCAGCGGGAGAGACCCAGTACTTC.